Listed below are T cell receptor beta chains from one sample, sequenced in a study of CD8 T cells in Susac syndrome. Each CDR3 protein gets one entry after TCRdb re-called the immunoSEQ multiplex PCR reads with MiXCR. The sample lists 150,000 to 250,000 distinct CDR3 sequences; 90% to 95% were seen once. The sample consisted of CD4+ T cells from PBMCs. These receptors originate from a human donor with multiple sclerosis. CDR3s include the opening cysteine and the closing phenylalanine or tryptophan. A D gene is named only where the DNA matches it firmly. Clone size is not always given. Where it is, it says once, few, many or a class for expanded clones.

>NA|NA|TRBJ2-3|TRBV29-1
CSVRGTQYF
TGCAGCGTCCGAGGGACGCAGTATTTT
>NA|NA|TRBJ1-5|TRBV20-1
CSARTGSNQPQHF
TGCAGTGCTAGGACGGGGAGCAATCAGCCCCAGCATTTT
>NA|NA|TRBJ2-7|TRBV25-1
CASSGGRGSAYEQYF
TGTGCCAGCAGCGGGGGACGAGGGAGCGCCTACGAGCAGTACTTC
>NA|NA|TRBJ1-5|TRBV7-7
CPQGGKKQPQHF
TGTCCTCAGGGTGGGAAAAAGCAGCCCCAGCATTTT
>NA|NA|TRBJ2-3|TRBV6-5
CASSTTGGTDTQYF
TGTGCCAGCAGCACCACAGGCGGCACAGATACGCAGTATTTT
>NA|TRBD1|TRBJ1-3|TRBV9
CASSVGQENTIYF
TGTGCCAGCAGCGTGGGACAGGAAAACACCATATATTTT
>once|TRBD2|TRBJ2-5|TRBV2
CASRVMSGGGETQYF
TGTGCCAGCCGCGTTATGAGCGGGGGAGGGGAGACCCAGTACTTC
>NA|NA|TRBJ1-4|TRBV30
CAWTKPGEKLFF
TGTGCCTGGACTAAGCCAGGGGAAAAACTGTTTTTT
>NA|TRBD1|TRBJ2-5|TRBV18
CASSPSQGETQYF
TGTGCCAGCTCACCATCACAGGGGGAGACCCAGTACTTC
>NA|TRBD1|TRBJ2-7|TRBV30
CAWGDSSYEQYF
TGTGCCTGGGGGGACAGCTCCTACGAGCAGTACTTC
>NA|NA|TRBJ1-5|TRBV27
CASSRQINQPQHF
TGTGCCAGCAGTCGCCAGATTAATCAGCCCCAGCATTTT
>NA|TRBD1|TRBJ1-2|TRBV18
CASSPPDRTRVNYGYTF
TGTGCCAGCTCACCACCGGACAGGACGCGGGTTAACTATGGCTACACCTTC
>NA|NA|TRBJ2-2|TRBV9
CASSVRANTGELFF
TGTGCCAGCAGCGTTAGAGCGAACACCGGGGAGCTGTTTTTT
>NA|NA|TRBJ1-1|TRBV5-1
CASSWGIGEAFF
TGCGCCAGCAGCTGGGGGATTGGTGAAGCTTTCTTT
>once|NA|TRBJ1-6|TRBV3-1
CASSPRSNSPLHF
TGTGCCAGCAGCCCCCGGAGTAATTCACCCCTCCACTTT
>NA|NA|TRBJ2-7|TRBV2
CASSRGEGYEQYF
TGTGCCAGCAGTCGTGGTGAGGGCTACGAGCAGTACTTC
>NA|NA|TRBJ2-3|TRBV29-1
CSVVRGADTQYF
TGCAGCGTTGTCAGGGGCGCAGATACGCAGTATTTT
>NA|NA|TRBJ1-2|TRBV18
CASSPSRPMLDYGYTF
TGTGCCAGCTCACCATCAAGACCCATGTTGGACTATGGCTACACCTTC
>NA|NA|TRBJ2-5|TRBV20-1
CSARVGGIQETQYF
TGCAGTGCTAGGGTAGGAGGGATCCAAGAGACCCAGTACTTC
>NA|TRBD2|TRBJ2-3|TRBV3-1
CASSSSGGARNTQYF
TGTGCCAGCAGTTCTAGCGGGGGGGCCAGGAATACGCAGTATTTT
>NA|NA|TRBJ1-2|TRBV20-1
CSAREHSGHYGYTF
TGCAGTGCTAGAGAGCACTCAGGGCACTATGGCTACACCTTC
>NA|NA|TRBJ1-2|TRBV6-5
CASRSEQVWGYTF
TGTGCCAGCAGGTCCGAACAGGTGTGGGGCTACACCTTC
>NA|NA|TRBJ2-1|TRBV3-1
CASSQEPFSNEQFF
TGTGCCAGCAGCCAAGAGCCATTTTCCAATGAGCAGTTCTTC
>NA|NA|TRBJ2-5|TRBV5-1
CASSLHDSQETQYF
TGCGCCAGCAGCCTCCACGACAGCCAAGAGACCCAGTACTTC
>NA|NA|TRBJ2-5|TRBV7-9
CASNRSPQETQYF
TGTGCCAGCAACCGTTCACCGCAAGAGACCCAGTACTTC
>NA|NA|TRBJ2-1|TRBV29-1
CSVLIGSGGEQFF
TGCAGCGTCCTGATAGGGTCTGGGGGTGAGCAGTTCTTC
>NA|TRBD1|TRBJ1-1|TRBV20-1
CSAMTGSNTEAFF
TGCAGTGCTATGACAGGGAGCAACACTGAAGCTTTCTTT
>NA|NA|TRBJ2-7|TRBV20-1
CSAGSGNSYEQYF
TGCAGTGCAGGTTCGGGGAACTCCTACGAGCAGTACTTC
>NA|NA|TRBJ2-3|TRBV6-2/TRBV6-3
CASSGRREGTDTQYF
TGTGCCAGCAGCGGACGGAGGGAAGGTACAGATACGCAGTATTTT
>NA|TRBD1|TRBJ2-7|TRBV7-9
CASSSGQGRHEQYF
TGTGCCAGCAGCTCCGGACAGGGACGGCACGAGCAGTACTTC
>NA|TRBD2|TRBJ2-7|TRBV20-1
CSAKKGLAGSYEQYF
TGCAGTGCAAAAAAGGGACTAGCGGGATCCTACGAGCAGTACTTC
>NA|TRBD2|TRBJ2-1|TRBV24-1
CATSDLRGREGSNEQFF
TGTGCCACCAGTGATTTGAGAGGCCGGGAGGGAAGCAATGAGCAGTTCTTC
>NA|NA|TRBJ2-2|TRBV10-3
CAISDRLGGELFF
TGTGCCATCAGTGATCGGCTAGGCGGGGAGCTGTTTTTT
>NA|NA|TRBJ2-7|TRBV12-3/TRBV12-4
CASSLGQQTYEQYF
TGTGCCAGCAGTTTGGGGCAGCAAACCTACGAGCAGTACTTC
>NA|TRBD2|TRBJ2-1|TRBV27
CASSFILRGDNEQFF
TGTGCCAGCAGTTTTATATTGCGGGGGGACAATGAGCAGTTCTTC
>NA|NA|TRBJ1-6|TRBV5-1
CASSLEGIDSPLHF
TGCGCCAGCAGCTTGGAAGGGATAGATTCACCCCTCCACTTT
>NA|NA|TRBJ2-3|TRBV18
CASSPPPGTSTDTQYF
TGTGCCAGCTCACCACCTCCGGGTACTAGCACAGATACGCAGTATTTT
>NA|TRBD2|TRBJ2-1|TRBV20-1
CSARDVTSAEQFF
TGCAGTGCTAGAGACGTGACTAGCGCGGAGCAGTTCTTC
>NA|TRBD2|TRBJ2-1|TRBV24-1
CATSDPAGGNKFF
TGTGCCACCAGTGACCCAGCGGGGGGGAATAAGTTCTTC
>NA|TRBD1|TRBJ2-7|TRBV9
CASSVAPTGAAGEQYF
TGTGCCAGCAGCGTAGCTCCGACAGGGGCGGCAGGCGAGCAGTACTTC
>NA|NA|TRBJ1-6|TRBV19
CASSSRGNNSPLHF
TGTGCCAGTAGTTCCAGGGGTAACAATTCACCCCTCCACTTT
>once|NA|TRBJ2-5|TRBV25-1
CASSGSRANRKETQYF
TGTGCCAGCAGTGGGTCTCGGGCAAACCGAAAAGAGACCCAGTACTTC
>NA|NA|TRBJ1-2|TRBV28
CASSLGRVNYGYTF
TGTGCCAGCAGTTTAGGCAGGGTTAACTATGGCTACACCTTC